A selection of T cell receptor beta chains follows, all from one sample in a study of control samples from healthy donors and cancer patients. Here immunoSEQ multiplex PCR was the method, and the copy in TCRdb shows in-frame clones only, minus some. Altogether about 84,000 clones are present, around 91% being singletons, with the ten largest covering 17%. The sample taken for sequencing was blood. These receptors all come from a man aged 50 or older in good health. Both conserved end residues are trimmed from each CDR3. D genes are given only for firm matches.

>TRBJ1-2|TRBV14|-
ASGAQTDYGYT
>TRBJ2-1|TRBV21-1|-
ASSKTGTGESGEQF
>TRBJ2-1|TRBV24-1|TRBD2
ATIPTAGGENEQF
>TRBJ2-3|TRBV28|-
ASSSSGTPLTDTQY
>TRBJ1-2|TRBV5-1|-
ASSLGRARGGSGYT
>TRBJ2-3|TRBV30|-
AWDDEGDTQY
>TRBJ2-5|TRBV7-2|-
ASSEGGLEKTQY
>TRBJ1-6|TRBV2|-
AVLNREANSPLH
>TRBJ1-1|TRBV30|-
AWSHTRGTEAF
>TRBJ1-1|TRBV30|TRBD1
AWSRGEGAQTEAF
>TRBJ1-1|TRBV18|TRBD1
ASSPNSGGKAF
>TRBJ1-1|TRBV7-9|TRBD1
ASSLGQSEAF
>TRBJ1-1|TRBV29-1|-
SVVPGQNTEAF
>TRBJ2-7|TRBV5-1|-
ASSLEAASTNYEQY
>TRBJ2-3|TRBV5-1|-
ASSLGVKANQVHTQY
>TRBJ2-5|TRBV24-1|-
ATSAADGLGETQY
>TRBJ2-3|TRBV5-1|TRBD2
ASQTSGSTDTQY
>TRBJ2-1|TRBV30|TRBD2
AWRLAGPSYNEQF
>TRBJ1-6|TRBV7-2|-
ASSLALGDSPLH
>TRBJ2-3|TRBV19|TRBD2
ASSIVRLAGTDTQY
>TRBJ1-1|TRBV9|-
ASSVGRLLDTEAF
>TRBJ2-3|TRBV12-3/TRBV12-4|-
ASTRTSTDTQY
>TRBJ1-3|TRBV5-4|-
ASGHGGYRNTIY
>TRBJ2-7|TRBV18|TRBD1
ASSPGQGAYEQY
>TRBJ1-1|TRBV4-1|TRBD1
ASRPLDRTHTEAF
>TRBJ1-2|TRBV20-1|-
SASGGSFSLSGYT
>TRBJ2-5|TRBV5-1|-
ASSLGQSYQETQY
>TRBJ2-7|TRBV10-2|-
ASSFSDREGEQY
>TRBJ1-4|TRBV7-9|-
ASSSPVTVWKLF
>TRBJ1-3|TRBV7-9|-
ASSFLGGSGRGNTIY
>TRBJ2-1|TRBV7-6|TRBD2
ASSVTPGLAVSYNEQF
>TRBJ2-7|TRBV11-2|TRBD1
ASSRTGGRYEQY
>TRBJ2-5|TRBV29-1|TRBD2
SVIMGGGQETQY
>TRBJ1-4|TRBV4-1|-
ASSQMSPAGKLF
>TRBJ2-5|TRBV4-3|-
ASSQDPGQGETQY
>TRBJ1-6|TRBV18|TRBD1
ASSPLGRGTPLH
>TRBJ2-7|TRBV15|TRBD1
ATSRDLTGTYEQY
>TRBJ1-6|TRBV7-2|TRBD1
ASSSSGGWESPLH
>TRBJ2-5|TRBV5-1|TRBD2
ASSRQGLAGPETQY
>TRBJ1-1|TRBV27|TRBD1
ASRITGEAKAF
>TRBJ2-6|TRBV10-2|-
ASSGGSGANVLT
>TRBJ1-6|TRBV6-5|-
ASSYGAGNSPLH
>TRBJ2-7|TRBV5-4|TRBD1
ASSLVLGQGAHEQY
>TRBJ2-2|TRBV27|-
ASKNSATVNTGELF
>TRBJ2-2|TRBV5-4|TRBD1
ASGEKTGWFSDTGELF
>TRBJ1-2|TRBV24-1|-
ATSEGSHGYT
>TRBJ2-1|TRBV7-2|-
ASSLVSLPYNEQF
>TRBJ2-7|TRBV7-9|TRBD1
ASSAHRDRASYEQY
>TRBJ2-1|TRBV15|-
ATRGQGGEQF
>TRBJ1-1|TRBV6-5|-
ASSLDAVNTEAF
>TRBJ1-6|TRBV30|-
AWSVLGQRTNSPLH
>TRBJ2-3|TRBV18|-
ASSADTGPSTDTQY
>TRBJ1-1|TRBV6-5|-
ASRETRRGTEAF